This T cell receptor beta chain appears in the sequencing data of a study of blood T cell repertoires in COVID-19 (TCRdb year 2020). The study in broad terms: The collaborator samples originated in the United States, Italy and Spain and spanned the acute and convalescent phases of COVID-19. The prospective study material was composed of cDNA or gDNA derived from T cells, B-cell-depleted T cells, or PBMCs. The dataset comprised deeply sampled blood TCRbeta repertoires from subjects exposed to, actively infected with, or recovered from COVID-19. The repertoires were released in a freely available public database intended as a resource for research on the immune response to SARS-CoV-2. The samples were drawn from the first 160 participants of the ongoing ImmuneRACE study and from about 1,200 subjects provided by 6 global collaborators. Sample metadata almost always included a de-identified subject ID, COVID-19 status, age in years and sex. HLA class I and class II types, where available, came from metadata supplied by the sample provider rather than from assay-based typing. Beyond this particular receptor, the publication reports: The amount of clinical and demographic metadata varied by source and participant and was provided uncurated.

The collaborating institutions used their own protocols to collect whole blood in K2EDTA tubes. For TCRbeta analysis, collaborators shipped samples as frozen whole blood, isolated PBMCs, or DNA extracted from either of those sample types. TCRbeta CDR3 regions were amplified from genomic DNA by means of the immunoSEQ Assay, a bias-controlled multiplex PCR. The study's processing was this. Within the assay, amplification of reference gene primers was used to estimate how many nucleated cells each sample contained. Sequence reads were collapsed and filtered to measure the absolute abundance of every unique TCRbeta CDR3 rearrangement. Productive Simpson clonality was computed per sample as the square root of Simpson's diversity index over productive rearrangements. Drawn from immuneACCESS, this table holds only the in-frame rearrangements with V and J called that TCRdb kept. Clones are partly lost; checked studies trace under half to an unresolved V gene and leave the rest unexplained. V, J and clone size reflect that table, while D and trimming were determined from the DNA. The sample includes around 170,000 clones, with about four fifths observed a single time. Roughly 6.1% of the sample lies in the top ten.

Details on this clone: Its specific antigen is unknown. Base qualities are not recorded, but no much larger clone differs from it by a single base.

The CDR3 numbers 15 residues from cysteine through phenylalanine. The retained sequence is limited to the CDR3, 45 bases, with the frame set at the first base. Relative to germline, V is missing 4 bases and J is missing 3 bases, with 9 bases of the junction outside any gene match. Per the germline V gene, SGHVS is the CDR1 and FQNEAQ is the CDR2. This clonotype was sampled from a woman aged 40 to 55 with acute or convalescent COVID-19. The rearrangement joined TRBV7-8 to TRBJ2-7, with TRBD2 identical over 7 junction bases. Sequenced sample: peripheral blood. The CDR3 region reads CASSWKAGIIYEQYF. The sequenced DNA: TGTGCCAGCAGCTGGAAAGCGGGGATCATCTACGAGCAGTACTTC.